These 31 T cell receptor beta chains were sequenced from one sample in a study of T-cell reconstitution after alpha-beta-depleted transplantation in children. Unique molecular identifiers were used to barcode this TCRbeta library. Via MiXCR, TCRdb re-called the PCR reads, giving one row per CDR3 protein. This table has 55,000 to 65,000 distinct CDR3 sequences, approximately 43% appearing once. The input for sequencing was PBMCs, mostly from graft donor cells, taken 360 days after TCRalphabeta/CD19-depleted stem cell transplant. Every receptor here comes from a male patient aged 10 to 17 who had a stem cell transplant for acute lymphoblastic leukemia, so the T cells may come from the graft donor.

The V call is TRBV7-2, the J call TRBJ1-6; 8 bases match TRBD1. The CDR3 loop spans 12 amino acids. The V gene's germline CDR1 is SGHTA and CDR2 FQGNSA. Unmatched junction bases numbered 4, after V lost 3 bases and J lost 15 bases. CDR3 nucleotide sequence: TGTGCCAGCAGCTTGGACAGGGTAATCCTCCACTTT. Its protein product is CASSLDRVILHF.

The V and J genes are TRBV5-1 and TRBJ2-3, with D possibly being TRBD2 (6 bases). CDR1 is SGHRS and CDR2 is YFSETQ in the germline V gene. Trimming stripped 0 bases from V and 0 bases from J, with 14 bases between. CDR3 length: 17 residues. CDR3 sequence reads: CASSLALAGISTDTQYF. The CDR3, as DNA: TGCGCCAGCAGCTTGGCCCTCGCGGGGATAAGCACAGATACGCAGTATTTT. The full variable domain, completed using reference TRBV5-1 and TRBJ2-3, is KAGVTQTPRYLIKTRGQQVTLSCSPISGHRSVSWYQQTPGQGLQFLFEYFSETQRNKGNFPGRFSGRQFSNSRSEMNVSTLELGDSALYLCASSLALAGISTDTQYFGPGTRLTVL.

V gene TRBV29-1 combines with J gene TRBJ2-2; TRBD2 aligns across 8 bases. The V gene end was trimmed by 7 bases and the J gene end by 1 base; junction bases not matched to a gene: 5. CDR1 SQVTM and CDR2 ANQGSEA come from the germline V gene. The CDR3 has 14 amino acids. CDR3 residues: CSAPAGGNTGELFF. As DNA, the CDR3 is TGCAGCGCGCCCGCGGGGGGGAACACCGGGGAGCTGTTTTTT.

This chain uses TRBV28 with TRBJ2-7, with D uncertain. The V end was cut by 3 bases, the J end by 6 bases, with 21 bases between. From germline, CDR1 is MDHEN and CDR2 SYDVKM. This CDR3 has 16 amino acids. This CDR3 is CASSFLTPSTTCEQYF. Here the CDR3 DNA reads TGTGCCAGCAGTTTTCTGACTCCTTCCACTACTTGCGAGCAGTACTTC.

This clonotype was detected once. The rearrangement uses TRBV25-1 and TRBJ2-7; D could derive from TRBD1 or TRBD2 (6 bases each). In germline, CDR1 is MGHDK, CDR2 SYGVNS. The CDR3 totals 14 residues. V gave up 2 bases and J gave up 2 bases, with 10 bases separating them. The CDR3 loop reads CASSERGDTYEQYF. The CDR3 region has the DNA TGTGCCAGCAGTGAAAGGGGGGACACCTACGAGCAGTACTTC.

This rearrangement joins TRBV7-2 to TRBJ2-7; no definite D call. V lost 8 bases and J lost 2, with 13 bases in between. The CDR3 sequence is 13 residues long. Germline V gives CDR1 SGHTA, CDR2 FQGNSA. The CDR3 DNA reads as TGTGCCAGCCGCTCCGGGCTTACCTACGAGCAGTACTTC. Protein: CASRSGLTYEQYF.

This chain links TRBV29-1 with TRBJ2-5; TRBD1 might be the D (6 bases). This CDR3 has 12 residues. CDR1 is SQVTM, CDR2 ANQGSEA, per germline. Trimming left V 5 bases short and J 4 bases short, with 11 bases between. CDR3 DNA: TGCAGCGTTAACAGGGCCTCAGAGACCCAGTACTTC. Translated: CSVNRASETQYF. The full variable domain, rest sourced from reference TRBV29-1 and TRBJ2-5, is SAVISQKPSRDICQRGTSLTIQCQVDSQVTMMFWYRQQPGQSLTLIATANQGSEATYESGFVIDKFPISRPNLTFSTLTVSNMSPEDSSIYLCSVNRASETQYFGPGTRLLVL.

The gene calls are TRBV7-9 and TRBJ2-3; 8 bases line up with TRBD1. Per germline, CDR1 SEHNR and CDR2 FQNEAQ (reference sequence). This CDR3 is built from 14 residues. Trimming took 5 bases from V and 11 from J; bases not matched to a gene: 12. The CDR3: CASSRIWTGIGQYF. CDR3 in DNA: TGTGCCAGCAGCCGCATCTGGACAGGGATCGGGCAGTATTTT.

This rearrangement joins TRBV29-1 to TRBJ2-7; possible D gene TRBD2, 5 bases. Trimming shortened V by 1 base and J by 2 bases, and 15 bases separated the two germline ends. The CDR3 contains 15 residues. The germline V gene encodes CDR1 SQVTM and CDR2 ANQGSEA. The CDR3 reads CSVEAPTSMPYEQYF. CDR3 DNA: TGCAGCGTTGAAGCCCCTACTAGTATGCCCTACGAGCAGTACTTC.

This clonotype was seen many times. The chain combines TRBV6-5 with TRBJ2-3, with D perhaps matching TRBD2 (5 bases). There are 14 residues in the CDR3. The germline V gene has CDR1 MNHEY and CDR2 SVGAGI. V gave up 4 bases and J gave up 0 bases, with 8 bases separating them. This CDR3 reads CASSLGLSTDTQYF. CDR3 DNA: TGTGCCAGCAGTTTAGGACTGAGCACAGATACGCAGTATTTT.

This chain joins TRBV6-1 and TRBJ2-3; 12 nucleotides align to TRBD2. The CDR3 extends over 17 amino acids. Trimming took 6 bases from V and 4 from J; bases not matched to a gene: 11. Germline V gives CDR1 MNHNS, CDR2 SASEGT. The CDR3 loop reads CASRGATSGRVADTQYF. The CDR3 nucleotides read TGTGCCAGCAGGGGGGCGACTAGCGGGAGAGTGGCAGATACGCAGTATTTT.

The gene calls are TRBV3-1 and TRBJ1-1; no definite D call. CDR1 is LGHDT, CDR2 YNNKEL, per germline (reference sequence). Deletions cut 0 bases from V and 5 bases from J, with 10 bases between. The CDR3 consists of 14 residues. The CDR3 DNA follows: TGTGCCAGCAGCCAAGAAGTAAGGTTGACTGAAGCTTTCTTT. Translating it yields CASSQEVRLTEAFF.

The chain is built from TRBV14 and TRBJ1-2; TRBD1 matches at 8 bases. V shed 2 bases, J shed 6 bases, and the junction held 11 bases outside the gene matches. The CDR3 is made up of 16 amino acids. CDR1 and CDR2 from the germline V gene are SGHDN and FVKESK. CDR3 sequence (DNA): TGTGCCAGCAGCCAAAGGCCGACAGGGGAAACGGATGGCTACACCTTC. Amino acid sequence: CASSQRPTGETDGYTF.

This chain links TRBV6-1 with TRBJ2-5; 7 positions match TRBD2. Germline V lookup: CDR1 MNHNS, CDR2 SASEGT. The V gene end was trimmed by 7 bases and the J gene end by 0 bases; junction bases not matched to a gene: 8. This CDR3 spans 15 amino acids. As DNA, the CDR3 is TGTGCCAGCACCGACCTAGGACTAGACCAAGAGACCCAGTACTTC. It encodes CASTDLGLDQETQYF.

CDR3 in amino acids: CASQGRNTGELFF. CDR3 nucleotide sequence: TGTGCCAGCCAAGGGAGGAACACCGGGGAGCTGTTTTTT. The chain carries TRBV12-3 or TRBV12-4 and TRBJ2-2; D is possibly TRBD2 (5 bases). CDR3 length: 13 amino acids. V lost 8 bases to trimming and J lost 1 base, with 8 bases between them.

This clonotype was seen a handful of times. The J gene is TRBJ2-7, the V gene TRBV28, with 7 bases that match TRBD1. Per the germline V gene, CDR1 is MDHEN and CDR2 is SYDVKM. This CDR3 has 14 residues. Trimming took 6 bases from V and 6 from J; bases not matched to a gene: 11. This chain's CDR3 is CASSLHDRVGEQYF. The CDR3 DNA follows: TGTGCCAGCAGCCTCCACGACAGGGTAGGCGAGCAGTACTTC.

The chain couples TRBV3-1 to TRBJ2-1; D is perhaps TRBD1 (6 bases). The CDR3 runs 16 residues. Germline-derived CDR1 and CDR2 are LGHDT and YNNKEL (reference sequence). V shed 9 bases and J shed 3 bases, with 21 bases lying between them. The CDR3 region is CASTPGHLKNYNEQFF. CDR3 coding DNA: TGTGCCAGTACACCGGGACACCTAAAGAACTACAATGAGCAGTTCTTC.

The chain recombines TRBV5-1 with TRBJ2-1; perhaps TRBD1 as D (5 bases). This CDR3 contains 15 residues. V was cut by 1 base and J by 4 bases, with 12 bases left in between. CDR1 is SGHRS, CDR2 YFSETQ, per germline. Written as DNA, the CDR3 is TGCGCCAGCAGCTTGTCCGGACAATCATACAATGAGCAGTTCTTC. This gives the protein CASSLSGQSYNEQFF. Supplemented by reference TRBV5-1 and TRBJ2-1, the full variable domain reads KAGVTQTPRYLIKTRGQQVTLSCSPISGHRSVSWYQQTPGQGLQFLFEYFSETQRNKGNFPGRFSGRQFSNSRSEMNVSTLELGDSALYLCASSLSGQSYNEQFFGPGTRLTVL.

J is TRBJ2-3 and V is TRBV20-1; 11 positions match TRBD1. Germline V gives CDR1 DFQATT, CDR2 SNEGSKA (reference sequence). Trimming at V came to 2 bases and at J to 5 bases, leaving 3 bases not matched to a gene. The CDR3 length is 14 residues. The CDR3 DNA sequence: TGCAGTGCTAGATCTGGGACAGGGGGAGATACGCAGTATTTT. This gives the protein CSARSGTGGDTQYF.

The V call is TRBV12-3 or TRBV12-4, the J call TRBJ1-6; the D is unclear. This CDR3 region has 14 residues. V was cut by 6 bases and J by 0 bases, with 6 bases left in between. The CDR3, as DNA: TGTGCCAGCAGACCCGGCTCCTATAATTCACCCCTCCACTTT. Amino acid sequence: CASRPGSYNSPLHF.

This chain uses TRBV9 with TRBJ2-3; 8 bases are a match to TRBD2. The germline CDR1 and CDR2 sequences are SGDLS and YYNGEE. The length of the CDR3 is 14 residues. V trimming: 4 bases; J trimming: 4 bases; junction bases outside the gene matches: 5. CDR3 region: CASSQGLAADTQYF. The CDR3 DNA reads TGTGCCAGCAGCCAAGGACTAGCTGCAGATACGCAGTATTTT.

V gene TRBV4-3 combines with J gene TRBJ2-7; 7 positions agree with TRBD2. In germline, CDR1 is LGHNA, CDR2 YSLEER. Losses at the gene ends were 0 bases for V and 7 bases for J; bases not matched to a gene: 18. This CDR3 has 18 amino acids. CDR3 residues: CASSQDELASGRLWEQYF. In DNA form, the CDR3 reads TGCGCCAGCAGCCAAGACGAGCTCGCTAGCGGCCGTCTATGGGAGCAGTACTTC.

The chain couples TRBV28 to TRBJ2-7; no firm D call. There are 14 residues in the CDR3. Trimming left V 1 base short and J 2 bases short, with 9 bases between. The V gene's germline CDR1 is MDHEN and CDR2 SYDVKM. The CDR3 DNA reads TGTGCCAGCAGTTTATTAGCCAGTACCTACGAGCAGTACTTC. It yields the protein CASSLLASTYEQYF.

The chain recombines TRBV5-6 with TRBJ2-5, with D possibly matching TRBD2 (6 bases). V shed 3 bases and J shed 3 bases, with 15 bases lying between them. Germline-derived CDR1 and CDR2 are SGHDT and YYEEEE. The CDR3 extends over 15 amino acids. CDR3 DNA sequence: TGTGCCAGCAGCTCGCCGGGACTGCCCAAAGAGACCCAGTACTTC. Its protein product is CASSSPGLPKETQYF.

This rearrangement joins TRBV20-1 to TRBJ2-5; perhaps TRBD1 as D (6 bases). Germline CDR1 is DFQATT and CDR2 is SNEGSKA (reference sequence). Between the trimmed V and J ends, which lost 2 bases and 6 bases, there was a span of 19 bases. The CDR3 is 15 amino acids. The CDR3 loop is CSARQTGRREQTQYF. The CDR3 nucleotides read TGCAGTGCTAGACAAACAGGGAGAAGGGAACAGACCCAGTACTTC.

This clonotype came up a few times. This sequence joins TRBV24-1 and TRBJ1-5; D gene ambiguous. This CDR3 is 12 amino acids long. The germline gives CDR1 KGHDR, CDR2 SFDVKD. Trimming removed 3 bases at V and 4 bases at J, with 3 bases between. CDR3 nucleotide sequence: TGTGCCACCAGTGATACGAATCAGCCCCAGCATTTT. Translation: CATSDTNQPQHF.

The chain couples TRBV29-1 to TRBJ2-1, with a weak D call TRBD2 (5 bases). CDR1 and CDR2 (germline): SQVTM, ANQGSEA. This CDR3 has 16 residues. The V gene lost 1 base and the J gene lost 7 bases, with 20 bases spanning the gap. This CDR3 reads CSVEGVAGSLRNEQFF. The CDR3 DNA sequence: TGCAGCGTTGAAGGGGTCGCGGGTAGTCTCCGGAATGAGCAGTTCTTC.

The chain uses TRBV5-6 and TRBJ2-1; TRBD1 matches at 10 bases. Germline CDR1 and CDR2: SGHDT and YYEEEE. The ends lost 1 base at V and 5 bases at J; junction bases unmatched: 3. This CDR3 contains 15 residues. CDR3 bases: TGTGCCAGCAGCTTGAGGACAGGGGGAGACAATGAGCAGTTCTTC. Its translation is CASSLRTGGDNEQFF.

In its sample, this clonotype was seen a few times. The rearrangement uses TRBV11-1 and TRBJ1-1; no clear D. The V and J ends lost 3 bases and 5 bases respectively, with 13 bases between them. The CDR3 spans 14 residues. In germline, CDR1 is SGHAT, CDR2 FQDESV (reference sequence). CDR3 region: CASSFGQIRTEAFF. The CDR3 coding sequence is TGTGCCAGCAGCTTCGGTCAGATAAGGACTGAAGCTTTCTTT.

The chain employs TRBV5-1 and TRBJ2-3; D is unresolved. The CDR3 is 13 residues long. Trimming left V 6 bases short and J 3 bases short, with 11 bases between. CDR1 is SGHRS, CDR2 YFSETQ, per germline. CDR3 bases: TGCGCCAGCACCCGCAGTTGGACAGATACGCAGTATTTT. Translation: CASTRSWTDTQYF.

V gene TRBV20-1 combines with J gene TRBJ2-7; maybe TRBD2 (5 bases). The V gene lost 1 base and the J gene lost 4 bases, with 11 bases spanning the gap. Germline CDR1 and CDR2: DFQATT and SNEGSKA (reference sequence). This CDR3 spans 13 amino acids. CDR3 nucleotide sequence: TGCAGTGCTAGAGGCCAAGCGGTATACGAGCAGTACTTC. Protein sequence: CSARGQAVYEQYF.